The rows below give T cell receptor beta chains drawn from one sample of a study of T cell changes during pregnancy in multiple sclerosis. Generated by immunoSEQ multiplex PCR, the TCRdb table keeps only in-frame clones and is missing some. The sample consists of 40,000 to 50,000 clones, about 94% of them appearing once. The source was CD4+ T cells from peripheral blood mononuclear cells, collected in the first trimester of pregnancy. The receptors derive from a female donor with multiple sclerosis, enrolled in a pregnancy study. Both conserved end residues are part of each CDR3. The D gene is left open where the match is weak. Clone size is stated in some rows and not others, as once, few, many or a class when expanded.

clone size	D gene	V gene	J gene	CDR3 DNA	CDR3 protein
NA	NA	TRBV19	TRBJ1-1	TGTGCCAGTAGTATTGGGAGGGGAACTGAAGCTTTCTTT	CASSIGRGTEAFF
NA	TRBD1	TRBV9	TRBJ2-2	TGTGCCAGCAGCGTAGGGGACAGGGCAGTCGGGGAGCTGTTTTTT	CASSVGDRAVGELFF
NA	NA	TRBV18	TRBJ2-1	TGTGCCAGCTCTCTCCAGCCCGGGGGTTTCTCCTACAATGAGCAGTTCTTC	CASSLQPGGFSYNEQFF
NA	NA	TRBV19	TRBJ1-1	TGTGCCAGTAGTAGGCGGCCGCGCGGGTATGTGGGGAACACTGAAGCTTTCTTT	CASSRRPRGYVGNTEAFF
NA	NA	TRBV6-5	TRBJ1-4	TGTGCCAGCAGTTCGGGGGGGTTGGTGTCTAATGAAAAACTGTTTTTT	CASSSGGLVSNEKLFF
NA	NA	TRBV6-5	TRBJ1-2	TGTGCCAGCAGGGACGCGGGAGCCGCTAACTATGGCTACACCTTC	CASRDAGAANYGYTF
NA	NA	TRBV19	TRBJ2-5	TGTGCCAGTAGTATTTCACCCGCGGCCCAAGAGACCCAGTACTTC	CASSISPAAQETQYF
NA	NA	TRBV10-2	TRBJ2-5	TGCGCCAGCCCGGGACCAGGGAGGGAGACCCAGTACTTC	CASPGPGRETQYF
once	NA	TRBV18	TRBJ2-1	TGTGCCAGCTCACCGGCGGGGGCTAGCGGCGGACGCGAGCAGTTCTTC	CASSPAGASGGREQFF
NA	NA	TRBV6-5	TRBJ2-7	TGTGCCAGCAGGATTGGGGGGACCTACGAGCAGTACTTC	CASRIGGTYEQYF
NA	TRBD1	TRBV5-1	TRBJ2-5	TGCGCCAGCAGCACGGGACAGGTTGGGGAGACCCAGTACTTC	CASSTGQVGETQYF
NA	TRBD1	TRBV5-1	TRBJ1-1	TGCGCCAGCAGCTTTACCCGGACAGGGCCGAACACTGAAGCTTTCTTT	CASSFTRTGPNTEAFF
NA	NA	TRBV14	TRBJ2-1	TGTGCCAGCAGCCCATATCAGTACAATGAGCAGTTCTTC	CASSPYQYNEQFF
NA	TRBD2	TRBV19	TRBJ2-3	TGTGCCAGTAGTGTGACTAGCGGGGGGACAGATACGCAGTATTTT	CASSVTSGGTDTQYF
NA	NA	TRBV11-2	TRBJ2-7	TGTGCCAGCAGCTCCGGGGAAGCAACCTTCGAGCAGTACTTC	CASSSGEATFEQYF
once	TRBD2	TRBV7-2	TRBJ2-7	TGTGCCAGCAGCCGCACTAGCGGGGCCTACGAGCAGTACTTC	CASSRTSGAYEQYF
NA	NA	TRBV7-9	TRBJ1-1	TGTGCCAGCAGCTTTGACGGGGGAGACACTGAAGCTTTCTTT	CASSFDGGDTEAFF
NA	TRBD1	TRBV27	TRBJ1-2	TGTGCCAGCAGTTTCGGGGACAGACGAGACTATGGCTACACCTTC	CASSFGDRRDYGYTF
NA	TRBD1	TRBV7-9	TRBJ1-1	TGTGCCAGCAGCTCGGACAGGGTCGCTGAAGCTTTCTTT	CASSSDRVAEAFF
NA	TRBD1	TRBV7-3	TRBJ1-1	TGTGCCAGCAGCCCGGGGACAGGAGGATGGACTGAAGCTTTCTTT	CASSPGTGGWTEAFF
few	NA	TRBV6-1	TRBJ2-7	TGTGCCAGCAGTGAAGACCCTAGCAGGAGTTACGAGCAGTACTTC	CASSEDPSRSYEQYF
NA	TRBD1	TRBV28	TRBJ2-7	TGTGCCAGCAGGCAGGGGGCCTACGAGCAGTACTTC	CASRQGAYEQYF
once	NA	TRBV19	TRBJ2-1	TGTGCCAGTAAGCTGTCGCTGTCCAATGAGCAGTTCTTC	CASKLSLSNEQFF
NA	NA	TRBV6-6	TRBJ1-5	TGTGCCAGCATGAAGGGGCCGTATAGCAATCAGCCCCAGCATTTT	CASMKGPYSNQPQHF
NA	NA	TRBV7-2	TRBJ2-3	TGTGCCAGCAGCTCTTATCGCACAGATACGCAGTATTTT	CASSSYRTDTQYF
NA	TRBD1	TRBV2	TRBJ1-1	TGTGCCAGCAGGACAGGGGGCGGTAAGACTGAAGCTTTCTTT	CASRTGGGKTEAFF
NA	NA	TRBV29-1	TRBJ1-2	TGCAGCGTTTGGGCCCGAGGGAGCTATGGCTACACCTTC	CSVWARGSYGYTF
NA	TRBD2	TRBV5-1	TRBJ2-3	TGCGCCAGCAGCCGAACTAGCGGAGCATTTGTAGATACGCAGTATTTT	CASSRTSGAFVDTQYF
NA	NA	TRBV15	TRBJ1-2	TGTGCTACCAGCAGAGATCTAACCCAAGTGGGCTACACCTTC	CATSRDLTQVGYTF
few	NA	TRBV7-6	TRBJ2-7	TGTGCCAGCAGCTCACTTACTCACTACGAGCAGTACTTC	CASSSLTHYEQYF
NA	TRBD1	TRBV5-5	TRBJ1-1	TGTGCCAGCAGCCGGGACAGCGGGAGAGTCACTGAAGCTTTCTTT	CASSRDSGRVTEAFF
NA	TRBD2	TRBV5-6	TRBJ2-5	TGTGCCAGCAGCTTGGATGGACTAGCGGGGGGTAGACAGGAGACCCAGTACTTC	CASSLDGLAGGRQETQYF
NA	TRBD1	TRBV19	TRBJ2-7	TGTGCCAGTAGTAGGGGACAGGGGATTTACGAGCAGTACTTC	CASSRGQGIYEQYF